This T cell receptor (beta chain) was sequenced for a study of cytomegalovirus exposure and HLA in healthy donors. On this clone itself: The antigen remains unidentified.

The study ran its PCR with 60 Vbeta and 13 Jbeta primers. Measured with immunoSEQ multiplex PCR; TCRdb has only the in-frame clones, and not every one. The data hold tens of thousands of clones, with about 81% observed a single time. Germline V gene sequence: CDR1 KGHSH, CDR2 LQKENI. J gave up 8 bases and V 3 bases, and 15 bases lay outside the gene matches. The CDR3 extends over 17 amino acids. Study results and caveats: The study flagged approximately 180 TCR beta chains as cytomegalovirus-associated.

The specimen sequenced was PBMCs. The chain has TRBV18 and TRBJ2-4; 8 positions match TRBD1. The TCR sequence derives from a man aged 45 to 65 in good health and CMV-seropositive. DNA of the CDR3: TGTGCCAGCTCACCGGTACAGGGGGTTCTCGATGCGTACATTCAGTACTTC. Translated, it gives CASSPVQGVLDAYIQYF.